This entry is about one T cell receptor (beta chain). This entry belongs to a study of radiation and T cells in renal cell carcinoma. Assay: immunoSEQ multiplex PCR; the TCRdb copy retains only in-frame clones and omits some. The sample lists 150,000 to 190,000 clones, 87% occurring once. Time point described: blood 2 weeks post-SBRT. The treatment here: 15 Gy SBRT to primary tumor, nephrectomy 4 weeks later. Sequences were derived from blood, sampled from a patient whose treatment included radiotherapy and nephrectomy. This clonotype was sampled from a woman in her forties or fifties with renal cell carcinoma.

The CDR3 reads CAWSAWTSGTNPGELFF. The CDR3 region has the DNA TGTGCCTGGAGTGCTTGGACTAGCGGGACAAACCCCGGGGAGCTGTTTTTT. The V and J genes are TRBV30 and TRBJ2-2; 12 bases align to TRBD2. Germline trimming cut 1 base from V and 6 bases from J; bases unmatched to any gene: 9. This CDR3 has 17 residues. The germline CDR1 and CDR2 sequences are GTSNPN and SVGIG (reference sequence).